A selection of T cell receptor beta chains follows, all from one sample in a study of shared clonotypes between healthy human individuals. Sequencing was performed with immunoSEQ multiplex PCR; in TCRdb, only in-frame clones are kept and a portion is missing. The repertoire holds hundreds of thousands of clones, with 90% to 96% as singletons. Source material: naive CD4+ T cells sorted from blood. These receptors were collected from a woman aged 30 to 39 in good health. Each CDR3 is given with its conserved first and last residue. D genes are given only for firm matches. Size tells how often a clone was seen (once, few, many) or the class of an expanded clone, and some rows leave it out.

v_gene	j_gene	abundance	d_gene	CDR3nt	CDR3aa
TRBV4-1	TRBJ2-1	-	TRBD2	TGCGCCAGCAGCCAAGTTACTAGCGTGTACAATGAGCAGTTCTTC	CASSQVTSVYNEQFF
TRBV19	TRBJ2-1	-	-	TGTGCCAGTAGTATGACGGCAGGCCGGAATGAGCAGTTCTTC	CASSMTAGRNEQFF
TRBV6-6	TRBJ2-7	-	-	TGTGCCAGCAGTTACATGGCTGCGAGCGGTCAAGAGCAGTACTTC	CASSYMAASGQEQYF
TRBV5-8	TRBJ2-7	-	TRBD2	TGTGCCAGCAGCCAGACTAGCGGTCGTCTATCCTACGAGCAGTACTTC	CASSQTSGRLSYEQYF
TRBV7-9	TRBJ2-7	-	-	TGTGCCAGCAGCTTAGTTGGGGATATCAGCTCCTACGAGCAGTACTTC	CASSLVGDISSYEQYF
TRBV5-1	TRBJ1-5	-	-	TGCGCCAGCAGCCCTGGCGGAGGCAATCAGCCCCAGCATTTT	CASSPGGGNQPQHF
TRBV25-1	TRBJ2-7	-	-	TGTGCCAGCAGTGAATTTGGGCGGGGCGACTACGAGCAGTACTTC	CASSEFGRGDYEQYF
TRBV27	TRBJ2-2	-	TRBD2	TGTGCCAGCAGTTTTTCGGGAGGGAGGACCGGGGAGCTGTTTTTT	CASSFSGGRTGELFF
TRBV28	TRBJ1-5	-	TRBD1	TGTGCCAGCACCCCGGGACAGGACAATCAGCCCCAGCATTTT	CASTPGQDNQPQHF
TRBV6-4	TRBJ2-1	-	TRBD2	TGTGCCAGCAGTGACTCCCAGGGACTAGCGGGAAGCAATGAGCAGTTCTTC	CASSDSQGLAGSNEQFF
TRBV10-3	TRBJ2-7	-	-	TGTGCCATCAGTGAGTCGGGACAAGCCTACGAGCAGTACTTC	CAISESGQAYEQYF
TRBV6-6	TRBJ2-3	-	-	TGTGCCAGCAGTTACTCCTTGGACACTCCAGGAGATACGCAGTATTTT	CASSYSLDTPGDTQYF
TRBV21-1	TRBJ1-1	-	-	TGTGCCAGCAGCAAGGGGGGCAGGCCTCTGGCTGAAGCTTTCTTT	CASSKGGRPLAEAFF
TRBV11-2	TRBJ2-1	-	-	TGTGCCAGCAGCTTAATAGGACCACCCCGATCCTACAATGAGCAGTTCTTC	CASSLIGPPRSYNEQFF
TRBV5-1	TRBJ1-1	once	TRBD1	TGCGCCAGCAGCTTGGTTCAGGGGGGCGGCACTGAAGCTTTCTTT	CASSLVQGGGTEAFF
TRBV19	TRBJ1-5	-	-	TGTGCCAGTAGTAGACCGGGAGGCAATCAGCCCCAGCATTTT	CASSRPGGNQPQHF
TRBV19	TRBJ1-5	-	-	TGTGCCAGTAGTATTGCGTGGAACGGACAGCCCCAGCATTTT	CASSIAWNGQPQHF